This TCR beta chain was identified in a study of T-cell reconstitution after alpha-beta-depleted transplantation in children. General study findings and limits: A year had passed since transplant, and T-cell counts and diversity by then came mostly from newly produced T cells.

In regard to this clonotype: Its specificity is not known.

Unique molecular identifiers were built into the TCRbeta library. Each CDR3 protein gets one entry after TCRdb re-called the PCR reads with MiXCR. Of just under 350,000 distinct CDR3 sequences in the sample, about 16% were seen once. Germline assignment: CDR1 SGHRS and CDR2 YFSETQ. Trimming at V came to 2 bases and at J to 6 bases, leaving 9 bases not matched to a gene. The CDR3 sequence is 17 residues long. This chain uses TRBV5-1 with TRBJ2-1; TRBD2 matches 12 bases. The sequenced sample was PBMCs, mostly from graft donor cells, obtained 360 days after TCRalphabeta/CD19-depleted stem cell transplant. The origin of this receptor is a male patient aged 2 to 10 who had a stem cell transplant for acute lymphoblastic leukemia, so the T cells may come from the graft donor. The CDR3 loop reads CASSFWTWTSGINEQFF. The DNA for the CDR3 is TGCGCCAGCAGCTTTTGGACTTGGACTAGCGGGATCAATGAGCAGTTCTTC.